What follows are 18 T cell receptor beta chains derived from one specimen sequenced in a study of T cell responses to AZD1222 COVID-19 vaccine. Using immunoSEQ multiplex PCR, the repertoire was profiled, and TCRdb retains in-frame clones only, with some absent. Here the sample spans 95,000 to 150,000 clones, about 90% being singletons. Sequencing used peripheral blood, obtained on day 0 of AZD1222 vaccination. Receptor source: an adult in good health.

The V and J genes are TRBV18 and TRBJ1-5; the D is unclear. Deletions cut 3 bases from V and 1 base from J, with 10 bases between. The germline V gene encodes CDR1 KGHSH and CDR2 LQKENI. This CDR3 is 15 amino acids long. CDR3 DNA: TGTGCCAGCTCACCCCCGGGTACAAGCAATCAGCCCCAGCATTTT. It encodes CASSPPGTSNQPQHF. Full variable domain (rest looked up from reference TRBV18 and TRBJ1-5): NAGVMQNPRHLVRRRGQEARLRCSPMKGHSHVYWYRQLPEEGLKFMVYLQKENIIDESGMPKERFSAEFPKEGPSILRIQQVVRGDSAAYFCASSPPGTSNQPQHFGDGTRLSIL.

V usage is TRBV19 and J usage is TRBJ2-3, with D perhaps TRBD2 (6 bases). Germline CDR1 reads LNHDA; CDR2 reads SQIVND (reference sequence). The CDR3 extends over 15 amino acids. V lost 10 bases and J 1 base, leaving 18 bases between the germline ends. For the CDR3, the DNA is TGTGCCACCAAAGATCGGGGGTTGGGCACAGATACGCAGTATTTT. Encoded protein: CATKDRGLGTDTQYF. The full variable domain, its missing parts supplied by reference TRBV19 and TRBJ2-3, is DGGITQSPKYLFRKEGQNVTLSCEQNLNHDAMYWYRQDPGQGLRLIYYSQIVNDFQKGDIAEGYSVSREKKESFPLTVTSAQKNPTAFYLCATKDRGLGTDTQYFGPGTRLTVL.

This chain connects TRBV5-4 to TRBJ2-3; 10 bases line up with TRBD2. V dropped 3 bases and J dropped 1; count of bases not matched to a gene: 14. Germline CDR1 SGHNT, CDR2 YYREEE (reference sequence). This CDR3 comprises 19 residues. The CDR3 DNA reads TGTGCCAGCAGCTCACTGGGGCTGACTAGCGGGCGACGCACAGATACGCAGTATTTT. Amino acids: CASSSLGLTSGRRTDTQYF.

V and J are TRBV27 and TRBJ2-7, with D maybe TRBD1 (6 bases). The CDR3 extends over 13 amino acids. The V gene lost 3 bases and the J gene lost 4 bases, with 10 bases spanning the gap. The V gene's germline CDR1 is MNHEY and CDR2 SMNVEV (reference sequence). The CDR3 bases are TGTGCCAGCAGTTTGACAGGAGGATACGAGCAGTACTTC. It is translated as CASSLTGGYEQYF.

The rearrangement joins TRBV5-8 to TRBJ1-6, with unresolved D. V dropped 4 bases and J dropped 8 bases, with 19 bases sitting between them. Germline CDR1 is SGHTS and CDR2 is YDEGEE. CDR3 length equals 16 residues. CDR3 region: CASSPRTGGFYSPLHF. CDR3 in DNA: TGTGCCAGCAGCCCCCGGACCGGCGGTTTTTATTCACCCCTCCACTTT.

The chain couples TRBV7-8 to TRBJ1-2, with no clear D. The germline V gene has CDR1 SGHVS and CDR2 FQNEAQ. This CDR3 contains 13 residues. V lost 5 bases and J lost 2, with 9 bases in between. CDR3 sequence: CASSPDINYGYTF. The CDR3 DNA reads as TGTGCCAGCAGCCCGGATATCAACTATGGCTACACCTTC.

The J gene is TRBJ1-2, the V gene TRBV5-6, with a tentative D call TRBD1 (6 bases). CDR1 SGHDT and CDR2 YYEEEE come from the germline V gene. Trimming took 4 bases from V and 4 from J, leaving 17 bases between them. The CDR3 is made up of 15 amino acids. Written as DNA, the CDR3 is TGTGCCAGCAGCGGGGGGCCAGGGCCCATCTATGGCTACACCTTC. It is translated as CASSGGPGPIYGYTF. Filled out from reference TRBV5-6 and TRBJ1-2, the complete variable domain reads DAGVTQSPTHLIKTRGQQVTLRCSPKSGHDTVSWYQQALGQGPQFIFQYYEEEERQRGNFPDRFSGHQFPNYSSELNVNALLLGDSALYLCASSGGPGPIYGYTFGSGTRLTVV.

The chain employs TRBV6-2 or TRBV6-3 and TRBJ1-3, with D tentatively TRBD1 (5 bases). V lost 2 bases to trimming and J lost 1 base, with 6 bases between them. The length of the CDR3 is 14 residues. The germline V gene has CDR1 MNHEY and CDR2 SVGEGT. The CDR3 DNA is TGTGCCAGCAGTTACGGGGGATCTGGAAACACCATATATTTT. It codes for CASSYGGSGNTIYF.

The table lists this clone with a count of one. The V call is TRBV19, the J call TRBJ1-1; D unresolved. V lost 3 bases, J lost 0 bases, and 8 bases lay in between. Germline values: CDR1 LNHDA, CDR2 SQIVND (reference sequence). The CDR3 contains 14 residues. CDR3 sequence: CASSILGMNTEAFF. CDR3 coding DNA: TGTGCCAGTAGTATCCTGGGAATGAACACTGAAGCTTTCTTT. Using reference TRBV19 and TRBJ1-1 for the parts outside the CDR3, the full variable domain is DGGITQSPKYLFRKEGQNVTLSCEQNLNHDAMYWYRQDPGQGLRLIYYSQIVNDFQKGDIAEGYSVSREKKESFPLTVTSAQKNPTAFYLCASSILGMNTEAFFGQGTRLTVV.

The genes are TRBV20-1 and TRBJ1-2; possible D gene TRBD1, 6 bases. V shed 3 bases and J shed 4 bases, with 12 bases lying between them. The CDR3 is 13 residues long. Per the germline V gene, CDR1 is DFQATT and CDR2 is SNEGSKA (reference sequence). The CDR3: CSASRQDIYGYTF. CDR3 sequence (DNA): TGCAGTGCTAGTAGACAGGACATCTATGGCTACACCTTC.

This chain connects TRBV5-1 to TRBJ1-1; tentatively, D is TRBD1 (5 bases). CDR3 length: 13 amino acids. In germline, CDR1 is SGHRS, CDR2 YFSETQ. V was cut by 6 bases and J by 3 bases, with 12 bases left in between. For the CDR3, the DNA is TGCGCCAGCACCCTATGGGGGGACACTGAAGCTTTCTTT. Translated: CASTLWGDTEAFF.

The rearrangement joins TRBV25-1 to TRBJ1-6, with a weak D call TRBD1 (5 bases). V lost 1 base and J 13 bases, leaving 17 bases between the germline ends. The V gene's germline CDR1 is MGHDK and CDR2 SYGVNS. The CDR3 has 15 amino acids. As DNA, the CDR3 is TGTGCCAGCAGTGAATCAGGGCAGGCCACCTCGCCCCTCCACTTT. This sequence encodes CASSESGQATSPLHF.

The V and J genes are TRBV5-6 and TRBJ2-1; 14 bases agree with TRBD2. The CDR3 is 15 residues long. The V gene end was trimmed by 5 bases and the J gene end by 10 bases; junction bases not matched to a gene: 8. Germline CDR1 is SGHDT and CDR2 is YYEEEE. The CDR3 DNA follows: TGTGCCAGCAGAGTCAGGACTAGCGGGAGGAGGGAGCAGTTCTTC. This translates into CASRVRTSGRREQFF.

The chain uses TRBV5-1 and TRBJ1-1, with no clear D. V was cut by 5 bases and J by 1 base, with 9 bases left in between. The CDR3 runs to 13 residues. CDR1 SGHRS and CDR2 YFSETQ come from the germline V gene. CDR3 sequence: CASSLFANTEAFF. The CDR3 bases are TGCGCCAGCAGTTTGTTTGCGAACACTGAAGCTTTCTTT.

The rearrangement links TRBV6-5 to TRBJ1-3, with TRBD1 as a possible D gene (5 bases). The germline gives CDR1 MNHEY, CDR2 SVGAGI. The CDR3 contains 11 residues. The V end lost 8 bases, the J end lost 8 bases, and 10 bases lay between the germline ends. CDR3 sequence reads: CASRQMDTIYF. CDR3 in DNA: TGTGCCAGCCGACAGATGGACACCATATATTTT.

The chain is built from TRBV19 and TRBJ2-2; TRBD1 matches 7 bases. The germline V gene encodes CDR1 LNHDA and CDR2 SQIVND (reference sequence). V lost 9 bases to trimming and J lost 2 bases; unmatched junction nucleotides: 6. This CDR3 contains 14 residues. The CDR3 nucleotides are TGTGCCAGAGGACAGGACGACAACACCGGGGAGCTGTTTTTT. It codes for CARGQDDNTGELFF.

The V call is TRBV5-1, the J call TRBJ2-2; D unclear. Germline V lookup: CDR1 SGHRS, CDR2 YFSETQ. This CDR3 region has 14 residues. Between the trimmed V and J ends, which lost 5 bases and 2 bases, there was a span of 10 bases. The CDR3 DNA sequence: TGCGCCAGCAGTACCGGACCCAACACCGGGGAGCTGTTTTTT. It encodes CASSTGPNTGELFF.

The chain carries TRBV29-1 and TRBJ1-1; maybe TRBD1 (6 bases). Germline CDR1 reads SQVTM; CDR2 reads ANQGSEA. The CDR3 is 13 amino acids. V lost 4 bases to trimming and J lost 1 base, with 10 bases between them. CDR3 amino acids: CSVVPRGNTEAFF. In DNA, the CDR3 is TGCAGCGTTGTTCCCAGGGGGAACACTGAAGCTTTCTTT.